This T cell receptor beta chain was identified during a study of cytomegalovirus exposure and HLA in healthy donors (dated by TCRdb to the late 2010s). As for the study more broadly: According to an earlier analysis of several hundred of the donors, roughly 180 million T cells yielded 90 million to 130 million unique TCR beta sequences and 276 Gb of sequence data. A later genetic analysis took genome-wide SNP genotypes for about three fifths of the 666 donors and used that subset as a discovery cohort. The genetic ancestry cluster associated with self-reported Caucasian donors included approximately 85% of the 300 to 400 genotyped donors. Besides the first cohort of approximately 710 subjects, a separate validation cohort made up of 120 or so different subjects was used. The number of typed donors differed by locus: 629-630 for A, B, C, DRB1 and DQB1; about 520 for DQA1; 606 for DPA1; and around 450 for DPB1. In a later analysis, previously published TCR beta repertoires from 666 donors were re-analyzed and high-resolution HLA genotyping was added so that TCR occurrence patterns could be studied. Because of strong linkage in the cohort, roughly five DR-DQ haplotypes were treated as single units for association and clustering. Alongside the repertoire data, information on donor age, sex, ethnicity and CMV serostatus was compiled. Class I and class II HLA loci were covered by the typing at four-digit resolution. Rather than drawing on any new phenotypic data, the later analysis identified candidate immune exposures from TCR beta sequences and the way those sequences occurred across donors. The study used immunosequencing to profile the T cell repertoires of several hundred subjects and linked those repertoires to cytomegalovirus serostatus. Among roughly 370 genotyped donors of the cohort, an average of approximately 250,000 unique TCR beta nucleotide sequences were sequenced per donor, about a sixth of them non-productive. Around 320 gigabases of sequencing data and around 87 million unique TCR sequences were included in an early release covering 550 to 650 HLA-typed donors. Every discovery cohort repertoire had been produced on one sequencing platform. To decide whether each TCR beta V gene segment behaved as functional or pseudogenic, an earlier analysis of 587 of the donors relied on high-throughput TCR beta sequencing. To predict cytomegalovirus infection status, the study combined high-throughput TCR immunosequencing, statistical association of individual TCRs with disease status, and machine learning. The aim of the study was to test whether cataloging public T cell receptors could identify signatures of past pathogen exposure. Findings and caveats that apply to the study as a whole: Cytomegalovirus status was reported to be diagnosed by the classifier with high specificity and sensitivity in both the original and validation cohorts. Immune exposure information for the cohort was limited to CMV serostatus. In an earlier analysis of about 600 of the donors, most TCR beta V segments appeared in productive rearrangements about 90% or about 30% of the time, broadly matching IMGT annotations. Because HLA typing was missing for some donors at each locus, association tests included only the typed subset. A later analysis reported that several top co-occurrence clusters appeared linked to parvovirus B19, influenza, CMV and Epstein-Barr virus. Most TCR sequences were observed very rarely across donors, whereas some public TCRs were present in many individuals. Linkage disequilibrium might explain the correlated functional status among segregating V segments, but an unknown experimental factor could not be excluded. In a later genetic analysis, a missense DCLRE1C variant was associated with V-gene and J-gene trimming of TCR beta chains, and the association was replicated in an independent cohort. Because counts were too low, some 16 rarely observed V segments, including chromosome 9 orphons, were excluded from the earlier analysis of some 540 of the donors. A later analysis associated 15,000 to 20,000 TCR beta sequences with specific HLA alleles at a false discovery rate of 0.05. Some IMGT-functional V segments, including TRBV6-2 and TRBV6-3, could not be distinguished by the 87-base-pair reads and were therefore excluded. According to the authors, the approach could potentially be generalized to other disease states and immunological phenotypes. The cohort was sequenced for TCR beta chains only, and without alpha or paired-chain data the features that could be detected were limited. A later analysis found that TCR association rates varied across HLA loci, with DRB1 alleles showing the most associated TCRs and HLA-C alleles the fewest. A further reported finding was that TCR beta sequences accurately predicted the HLA-A and HLA-B alleles for most subjects in the first cohort. The study gave a list of more than 150 TCR beta chains associated with cytomegalovirus. A cluster of highly shared sequence variants was judged likely to represent a technical artifact of the sequencing pipeline. When HLA alleles, especially DR and DQ, strongly co-occurred, TCR associations were difficult to assign to individual alleles. Three of the identified cytomegalovirus-associated TCR beta chains were confirmed in vitro to be specific for cytomegalovirus antigens. Presence/absence analyses assumed roughly uniform sequencing depth across donors, an assumption that may not hold. According to a later analysis, most CMV-associated TCR beta chains appeared to be HLA-restricted, and the HLA associations seemed to be driven largely by CMV exposure. In a later analysis, HLA-associated TCR beta chains were found to be more clonally expanded and to have lower generation probabilities than equally common non-associated chains. Compared with the roughly 700-donor mean, donors in an Asian-associated ancestry cluster had fewer N-insertions in productive TCRs, according to a later genetic analysis.

Comment on this clone: No antigen is known for it. No clone much larger than this one lies a single base away; base qualities are absent. The sample contains more than one DNA sequence encoding this CDR3.

V drops 0 bases and J drops 5 bases, leaving 8 bases in between. From the cysteine up to the phenylalanine, the CDR3 has a length of 13 residues. Only the CDR3 portion is preserved as DNA: 39 bases, with reading frame beginning at the first base. CDR1 and CDR2 are drawn from the germline V gene: SGHRS, YFSETQ. Libraries were prepared through the immunoSEQ multiplex PCR assay. The multiplex PCR relied on a mix of 60 forward primers for TCR Vbeta segments and 13 reverse primers for TCR Jbeta segments. A multiplex PCR assay on genomic DNA amplified the CDR3 region of rearranged TCR beta genes. The amplified TCR beta libraries were sequenced on the Illumina HiSeq System as 87-base-pair reads. Regarding the original processing steps: Across the roughly 700 repertoires, a later analysis counted some 80 million unique TCR beta chains, 9.5 million to 13 million of which were shared by at least two donors. A nearest-neighbor algorithm error-corrected the raw reads and collapsed the reads into unique sequences, merging closely related sequences to remove PCR and sequencing errors. To assign V, D and J gene segments, CDR3 sequences were aligned to IMGT reference sequences. For a sequence to be retained, a match of at least six nucleotides was required to both a V gene segment and a J gene segment. Rearrangements were classified as productive when the CDR3 lacked stop codons and remained in frame with V and J, and all other rearrangements were classified as non-productive. CDR3 was defined according to IMGT convention as the region running from the second conserved V-encoded cysteine to the conserved J-encoded phenylalanine. In an earlier analysis of more than 550 of the donors, sequences lacking an unambiguous match to a single V gene segment were excluded. In an earlier analysis of 587 of the donors, V segments were called functional above 56.7% productive rearrangements and were called segregating when the between-donor standard deviation exceeded 5%. A statistical classification framework was built to diagnose cytomegalovirus status from the catalog of TCR beta chain sequences. A later analysis assigned V and J genes by comparing TCR nucleotide sequences with IMGT/GENE-DB human TR gene sequences. Using the TCRdist pipeline, a later analysis assigned CDR3 sequences along with most-parsimonious VDJ recombination scenarios. A later analysis defined each TCR beta chain by its CDR3 amino acid sequence plus V-gene family, and excluded reads lacking a unique V-gene family. To address suspected cross-contamination and a sequencing artifact, a later analysis removed around 590 highly shared, low-generation-probability nucleotide sequences. A later analysis calculated a clonal expansion index for each public chain from normalized within-repertoire ranks of inferred template counts. A later analysis computed generation probabilities with a VDJ recombination model fitted to out-of-frame rearrangements, and checked the results against IGoR. In a later analysis, hypergeometric tests were used to score TCR-TCR, TCR-HLA and TCR-CMV co-occurrence, with a repertoire-size bias correction applied to TCR pairs. To estimate false discovery rates, a later analysis permuted the HLA or CMV assignments 20 times. A later analysis grouped co-occurring TCRs with DBSCAN, adding TCRdist sequence similarity when clustering within HLA-allele-positive subsets. Repertoires with fewer than 30,000 or more than 120,000 public chains, plus five repertoires with anomalous nucleotide sharing, were excluded from co-occurrence clustering. The immuneACCESS repertoire file appears here via TCRdb, limited to in-frame rearrangements. These files lack a portion of the clones; in checked studies, under half of the deficit traces to unresolved V genes, and the cause of the others is not known. V, J and clone size reflect that table, while D and trimming were determined from the DNA. This sample lists over 100,000 clones; 65% to 75% were detected once. In total, the top ten clones hold 4.8% of the sample.

The cohort consisted of 600 to 700 healthy bone marrow donors. Cohort members were all nominally healthy when sampled, although unrecorded immune exposures were likely present. The donor was CMV seropositive and was included in the group of 250 to 300 seropositive cohort members. A peripheral blood sample was provided by each donor, and peripheral blood mononuclear cells were used for TCR beta sequencing. Genomic DNA extraction from the blood cell samples was performed with the Qiagen DNeasy Blood Extraction Kit. In this chain, TRBV5-1 is recombined with TRBJ2-5, and possibly TRBD2, on 7 matching bases. Material: PBMCs. This clonotype was sampled from a man between 25 and 39 years old in good health and CMV-seropositive. The CDR3 in this case is CASSLEGGETQYF. The DNA sequence is given as TGCGCCAGCAGCTTGGAGGGGGGGGAGACCCAGTACTTC. Full variable domain (CDR3 extended with the reference TRBV5-1 and TRBJ2-5 proteins): KAGVTQTPRYLIKTRGQQVTLSCSPISGHRSVSWYQQTPGQGLQFLFEYFSETQRNKGNFPGRFSGRQFSNSRSEMNVSTLELGDSALYLCASSLEGGETQYFGPGTRLLVL.